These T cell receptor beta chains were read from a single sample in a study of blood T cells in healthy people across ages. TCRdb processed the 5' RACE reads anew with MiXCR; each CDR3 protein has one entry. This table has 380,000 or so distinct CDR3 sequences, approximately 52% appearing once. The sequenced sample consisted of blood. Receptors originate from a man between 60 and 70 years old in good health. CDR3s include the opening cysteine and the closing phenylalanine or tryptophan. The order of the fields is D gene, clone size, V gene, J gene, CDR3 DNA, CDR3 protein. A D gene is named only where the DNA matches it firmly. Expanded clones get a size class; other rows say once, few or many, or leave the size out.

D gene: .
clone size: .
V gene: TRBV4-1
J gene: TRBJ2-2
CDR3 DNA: TGCGCCAGCAGCCAAGATAACCTGAACACCGGGGAGCTGTTTTTT
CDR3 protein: CASSQDNLNTGELFF

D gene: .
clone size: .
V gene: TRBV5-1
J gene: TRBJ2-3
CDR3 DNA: TGCGCCAGCAGCTTGATTCCTTCTAGCACAGATACGCAGTATTTT
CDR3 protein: CASSLIPSSTDTQYF

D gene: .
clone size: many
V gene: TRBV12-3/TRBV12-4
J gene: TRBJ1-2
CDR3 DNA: TGTGCCAGCAGTCAAGGACCGGGACACGGATATGGCTACACCTTC
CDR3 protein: CASSQGPGHGYGYTF

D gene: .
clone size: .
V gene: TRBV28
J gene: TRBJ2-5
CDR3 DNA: TGTGCCAGCAGAACCAATACGGGGTTCCGAGAGACCCAGTACTTC
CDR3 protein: CASRTNTGFRETQYF

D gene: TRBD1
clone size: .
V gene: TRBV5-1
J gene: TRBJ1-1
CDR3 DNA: TGCGCCAGCAGCGCAAGACAGGGGGGGGATGCTTTCTTT
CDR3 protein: CASSARQGGDAFF

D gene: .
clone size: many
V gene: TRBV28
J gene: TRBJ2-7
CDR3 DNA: TGTGCCAGCACCCTCACAGGCAGCCCCTACGAGCAGTACTTC
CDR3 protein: CASTLTGSPYEQYF

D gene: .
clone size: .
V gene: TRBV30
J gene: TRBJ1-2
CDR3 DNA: TGTGCCTGGAGTGTACTCGGACTCCAAAGCTATGGCTACACCTTC
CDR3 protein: CAWSVLGLQSYGYTF

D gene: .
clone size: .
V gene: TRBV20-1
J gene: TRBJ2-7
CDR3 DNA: TGCAGTGCTAGAGATACTCGCCATTTCGAGCAGTACTTC
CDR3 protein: CSARDTRHFEQYF

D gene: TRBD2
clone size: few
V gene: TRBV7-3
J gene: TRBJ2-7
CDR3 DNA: TGTGCCAGCAGCTTGTCTAGCGGGAGCCACGAGCAGTACTTC
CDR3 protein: CASSLSSGSHEQYF

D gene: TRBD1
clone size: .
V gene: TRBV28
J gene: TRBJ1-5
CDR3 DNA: TGTGCCAGCGGGCGACAGGGTCATCAGCCCCAGCATTTT
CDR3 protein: CASGRQGHQPQHF

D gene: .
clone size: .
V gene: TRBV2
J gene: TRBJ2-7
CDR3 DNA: TGTGCCAGCAGTGAAGCGCTTCGGCTATCCTACGAGCAGTACTTC
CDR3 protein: CASSEALRLSYEQYF

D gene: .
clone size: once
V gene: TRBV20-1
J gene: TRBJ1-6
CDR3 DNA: TGCAGTGCGCCAGTTGGGGCAGGGCTGAGCTCACCCCTCCACTTT
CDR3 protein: CSAPVGAGLSSPLHF

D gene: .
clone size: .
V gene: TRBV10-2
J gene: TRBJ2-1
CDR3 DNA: TGCGCCACCAGTAGCGGAGGAGGGCGTGAGACCCAGTTCTTC
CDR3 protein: CATSSGGGRETQFF

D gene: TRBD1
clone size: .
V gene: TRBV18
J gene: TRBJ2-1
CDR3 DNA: TGTGCCAGCTCACCCGGAGGACAGGCTCTCAATGAGCAGTTCTTC
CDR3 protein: CASSPGGQALNEQFF

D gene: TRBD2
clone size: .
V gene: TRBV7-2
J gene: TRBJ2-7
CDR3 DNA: TGTGCCAGCAGCCCCGGGGGGACCTACAATGAGCAGTACTTC
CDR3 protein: CASSPGGTYNEQYF